Listed below are T cell receptor beta chains from one sample, sequenced in a study of T cell repertoires in cytomegalovirus infection. TCRdb used MiXCR to reprocess the reads, holding one entry per CDR3 protein. In the table there are over 150,000 distinct CDR3 sequences, roughly a fifth of which are singletons. The specimen was PBMCs. The receptors were gathered from a human donor in good health (CMV status not recorded). Some clones in this sample may be carry-over from other donors' samples. CDR3s include the opening cysteine and the closing phenylalanine or tryptophan. Fields, in order: D gene, clone size, V gene, J gene, CDR3 DNA, CDR3 protein. The D gene is left open where the match is weak. Size tells how often a clone was seen (once, few, many) or the class of an expanded clone, and some rows leave it out.

d_gene: -; abundance: many; v_gene: TRBV7-2; j_gene: TRBJ1-1; CDR3nt: TGTGCCAGCAGCTTAGTTAAGGGCCCCGGGGGCTCGGGAGCTTTCTTT; CDR3aa: CASSLVKGPGGSGAFF
d_gene: -; abundance: few; v_gene: TRBV12-3/TRBV12-4; j_gene: TRBJ1-2; CDR3nt: TGTGCCAGCACCCGCCTTTCAGACTCTGGCTACACCTTC; CDR3aa: CASTRLSDSGYTF
d_gene: -; abundance: -; v_gene: TRBV20-1; j_gene: TRBJ2-7; CDR3nt: TGCAGTGCTAGAGTAGTCTCCTACGAGCAGTACTTC; CDR3aa: CSARVVSYEQYF
d_gene: -; abundance: many; v_gene: TRBV28; j_gene: TRBJ1-2; CDR3nt: TGTGCCAGCAGTCCTCGGGGAGGGGGCTATGGCTACACCTTC; CDR3aa: CASSPRGGGYGYTF
d_gene: TRBD1; abundance: many; v_gene: TRBV7-9; j_gene: TRBJ1-4; CDR3nt: TGTGCCAGCAGCGATTCGGGACAGGGGGCTACTAATGAAAAACTGTTTTTT; CDR3aa: CASSDSGQGATNEKLFF
d_gene: -; abundance: -; v_gene: TRBV19; j_gene: TRBJ1-1; CDR3nt: TGTGCCAGTAGTATTGCGGTAAAAGCTTTCTTT; CDR3aa: CASSIAVKAFF
d_gene: TRBD2; abundance: many; v_gene: TRBV7-3; j_gene: TRBJ2-3; CDR3nt: TGTGCCAGCAAAGCGGGACCAAGCACAGATACGCAGTATTTT; CDR3aa: CASKAGPSTDTQYF
d_gene: TRBD1; abundance: many; v_gene: TRBV7-9; j_gene: TRBJ2-7; CDR3nt: TGTGCCAGCAGCCCCCGGACAGGGAAATCCTACGAGCAGTACTTC; CDR3aa: CASSPRTGKSYEQYF
d_gene: -; abundance: few; v_gene: TRBV28; j_gene: TRBJ1-1; CDR3nt: TGTGCCAGCAGTTTCCGCCAGAAGAACACTGAAGCTTTCTTT; CDR3aa: CASSFRQKNTEAFF
d_gene: -; abundance: many; v_gene: TRBV7-8; j_gene: TRBJ1-4; CDR3nt: TGTGCCAGCAGCTACTCCGGACCGGGGGGGGGAGAAAAACTGTTTTTT; CDR3aa: CASSYSGPGGGEKLFF
d_gene: TRBD1; abundance: few; v_gene: TRBV28; j_gene: TRBJ2-3; CDR3nt: TGTGCCAGCAGTTTGTACGAAGGCAGGGGGAAAGATACGCAGTATTTT; CDR3aa: CASSLYEGRGKDTQYF
d_gene: TRBD1; abundance: -; v_gene: TRBV28; j_gene: TRBJ1-2; CDR3nt: TGTGCCAGCAGTTCTAGCGGGACAGGAGCTGGCTACACCTTC; CDR3aa: CASSSSGTGAGYTF
d_gene: -; abundance: -; v_gene: TRBV11-1; j_gene: TRBJ1-1; CDR3nt: TGTGCCAGCAGCACCGACAAAGGCGCACGAAGAACCACTGAAGCTTTCTTT; CDR3aa: CASSTDKGARRTTEAFF
d_gene: TRBD2; abundance: -; v_gene: TRBV10-2; j_gene: TRBJ2-1; CDR3nt: TGCGCCAGCAGTCCGGCTAGCGGGATAGGTGAGCAGTTCTTC; CDR3aa: CASSPASGIGEQFF
d_gene: -; abundance: many; v_gene: TRBV7-2; j_gene: TRBJ1-2; CDR3nt: TGTGCCAGCAGCTTCGGAGCTTATGGCTACACCTTC; CDR3aa: CASSFGAYGYTF
d_gene: -; abundance: few; v_gene: TRBV5-4; j_gene: TRBJ1-1; CDR3nt: TGTGCCAGCAGCCGCCCAGGGCGTGGAGACACTGAAGCTTTCTTT; CDR3aa: CASSRPGRGDTEAFF
d_gene: TRBD2; abundance: few; v_gene: TRBV2; j_gene: TRBJ2-7; CDR3nt: TGTGCCAGCGTTCGTGAAGCGGGAGCAGGGCAGTACTTC; CDR3aa: CASVREAGAGQYF
d_gene: -; abundance: many; v_gene: TRBV7-8; j_gene: TRBJ1-1; CDR3nt: TGTGCCAGCAGCTTGGGGATGCCGACTGAAGCTTTCTTT; CDR3aa: CASSLGMPTEAFF
d_gene: -; abundance: -; v_gene: TRBV20-1; j_gene: TRBJ2-7; CDR3nt: TGCAGTGCTAGGGGGACGTCGGGGGACCTCTCCTACGAGCAGTACTTC; CDR3aa: CSARGTSGDLSYEQYF
d_gene: TRBD2; abundance: -; v_gene: TRBV7-1; j_gene: TRBJ2-5; CDR3nt: TGTGCCAGCAGCGCCCGACGGGGGGGTCACCAAGAGACCCAGTACTTC; CDR3aa: CASSARRGGHQETQYF
d_gene: TRBD2; abundance: many; v_gene: TRBV6-6; j_gene: TRBJ2-1; CDR3nt: TGTGCCAGCAGTTACTCGCCTAGCGGGGGTGATGAGCAGTTCTTC; CDR3aa: CASSYSPSGGDEQFF
d_gene: -; abundance: -; v_gene: TRBV2; j_gene: TRBJ1-5; CDR3nt: TGTGCCAGCAGTGAAATGGGGGGCGCAAATCAGCCCCAGCATTTT; CDR3aa: CASSEMGGANQPQHF
d_gene: -; abundance: many; v_gene: TRBV7-2; j_gene: TRBJ2-7; CDR3nt: TGTGCCAGCAGCTTAGGAGGGTCAGGGCCCGAGCAGTACTTC; CDR3aa: CASSLGGSGPEQYF
d_gene: -; abundance: many; v_gene: TRBV7-2; j_gene: TRBJ2-2; CDR3nt: TGTGCCAGCAGCTTGGGCGGCGTTCCCGGGGAGCTGTTTTTT; CDR3aa: CASSLGGVPGELFF
d_gene: TRBD2; abundance: many; v_gene: TRBV7-2; j_gene: TRBJ2-3; CDR3nt: TGTGCCAGCAGCTTCTCGCCTTCTATCCTAGCGGGAGGGACAGATACGCAGTATTTT; CDR3aa: CASSFSPSILAGGTDTQYF
d_gene: TRBD1; abundance: -; v_gene: TRBV20-1; j_gene: TRBJ1-1; CDR3nt: TGCAGTGCTTATCCGACAGGGGGCTATACTGAAGCTTTCTTT; CDR3aa: CSAYPTGGYTEAFF
d_gene: -; abundance: few; v_gene: TRBV6-2/TRBV6-3; j_gene: TRBJ2-2; CDR3nt: TGTGCCAGCCGGGTGGCGGGGTCGAACACCGGGGAGCTGTTTTTT; CDR3aa: CASRVAGSNTGELFF
d_gene: -; abundance: few; v_gene: TRBV11-2; j_gene: TRBJ1-4; CDR3nt: TGTGCCAGCTCCTCAGGGAGGGGTAATGAAAAACTGTTTTTT; CDR3aa: CASSSGRGNEKLFF
d_gene: TRBD1; abundance: few; v_gene: TRBV7-9; j_gene: TRBJ1-6; CDR3nt: TGTGCCAGCAGCTTCGGGGGACAGGACGGGTATAATTCACCCCTCCACTTT; CDR3aa: CASSFGGQDGYNSPLHF
d_gene: -; abundance: few; v_gene: TRBV11-3; j_gene: TRBJ1-1; CDR3nt: TGTGCCAGCAGCTTCCTTGCCGGGAGAGAAGCTTTCTTT; CDR3aa: CASSFLAGREAFF
d_gene: -; abundance: many; v_gene: TRBV4-1; j_gene: TRBJ1-1; CDR3nt: TGCGCCAGCAGCCAACCCCGGGCGCGGGTCGCTGAAGCTTTCTTT; CDR3aa: CASSQPRARVAEAFF
d_gene: TRBD2; abundance: -; v_gene: TRBV29-1; j_gene: TRBJ2-1; CDR3nt: TGCAGCGTTGTGGGACTAGCGGGGAACAATGAGCAGTTCTTC; CDR3aa: CSVVGLAGNNEQFF
d_gene: -; abundance: -; v_gene: TRBV18; j_gene: TRBJ2-2; CDR3nt: TGTGCCAGCTCATCGGGACTCTCGAACACCGGGGAGCTGTTTTTT; CDR3aa: CASSSGLSNTGELFF
d_gene: -; abundance: -; v_gene: TRBV19; j_gene: TRBJ1-2; CDR3nt: TGTGCCAGTAGTACCCCCACAGGGCTTCAAGGCTACACCTTC; CDR3aa: CASSTPTGLQGYTF
d_gene: -; abundance: -; v_gene: TRBV9; j_gene: TRBJ2-5; CDR3nt: TGTGCCAGCAGCGTAGCCGATAATCGAGAGACCCAGTACTTC; CDR3aa: CASSVADNRETQYF
d_gene: -; abundance: many; v_gene: TRBV7-2; j_gene: TRBJ2-1; CDR3nt: TGTGCCAGCAGCTTATCGTTAGCGGACTACAATGAGCAGTTCTTC; CDR3aa: CASSLSLADYNEQFF
d_gene: -; abundance: many; v_gene: TRBV7-2; j_gene: TRBJ2-7; CDR3nt: TGTGCCAGCAGCTTAGGGACCATGACAAAGGCCTCCTACGAGCAGTACTTC; CDR3aa: CASSLGTMTKASYEQYF
d_gene: -; abundance: many; v_gene: TRBV7-2; j_gene: TRBJ1-6; CDR3nt: TGTGCCAGCAGGACAGGATCCTATAATTCACCCCTCCACTTT; CDR3aa: CASRTGSYNSPLHF
d_gene: TRBD1; abundance: many; v_gene: TRBV7-9; j_gene: TRBJ1-5; CDR3nt: TGTGCCAGCAGCGCGACAGGGAATCAGCCCCAGCATTTT; CDR3aa: CASSATGNQPQHF
d_gene: -; abundance: few; v_gene: TRBV7-3; j_gene: TRBJ1-1; CDR3nt: TGTGCCAGCAGCTTAAGGTGGGGGGCTGAAGCTTTCTTT; CDR3aa: CASSLRWGAEAFF
d_gene: -; abundance: -; v_gene: TRBV12-5; j_gene: TRBJ2-2; CDR3nt: TGTGCTAGTGGTTTTCTGGGTGGCCCGAGCACCGGGGAGCTGTTTTTT; CDR3aa: CASGFLGGPSTGELFF
d_gene: -; abundance: -; v_gene: TRBV6-1; j_gene: TRBJ1-4; CDR3nt: TGTGCCAGCAGTCGCCCCAGGGAAGCAACTAATGAAAAACTGTTTTTT; CDR3aa: CASSRPREATNEKLFF
d_gene: -; abundance: few; v_gene: TRBV24-1; j_gene: TRBJ2-1; CDR3nt: TGTGCCACCAGTGAACCCTCTGACACGTACAATGAGCAGTTCTTC; CDR3aa: CATSEPSDTYNEQFF
d_gene: -; abundance: -; v_gene: TRBV6-2/TRBV6-3; j_gene: TRBJ2-1; CDR3nt: TGTGCCAGCAGTCTCTTAGGGCGGGCCCCCTACAATGAGCAGTTCTTC; CDR3aa: CASSLLGRAPYNEQFF
d_gene: -; abundance: few; v_gene: TRBV29-1; j_gene: TRBJ1-2; CDR3nt: TGCAGCGTTGGGTTAGGACGACAGACTAACTATGGCTACACCTTC; CDR3aa: CSVGLGRQTNYGYTF